This record covers a single T cell receptor beta chain. The antigen remains undetermined. Reverse transcription of about 0.5 to 1 ug RNA used random hexamers. With immunoSEQ multiplex PCR, TCR beta CDR3 was amplified across 54 Vbeta and 13 Jbeta. MiXCR, run by TCRdb on the immunoSEQ multiplex PCR reads, gives a single entry per CDR3 protein. The sample has roughly 200,000 distinct CDR3 sequences, roughly nine tenths seen once. The sample is drawn from a study of CD8 T cells in Susac syndrome. Study at large: Patients with Susac syndrome were therapy-naive, taking corticosteroids, with some also receiving intravenous immunoglobulin, or taking intravenous immunoglobulin alone at the time their blood was drawn. Whole-study findings and limits: When the CD4+ T cell repertoires of patients with Susac syndrome were examined, they did not show any clonal expansion.

TEMRA cells were FACS-enriched, unlike CD8+ and CD4+ T cells, which were negatively isolated. The source is a human donor with Susac syndrome. Sequencing input: CD4+ T cells from PBMCs.

CDR3 nucleotide sequence: TGTGCCAGCAAGGGGAGCAATCAGCCCCAGCATTTT. Translation gives CASKGSNQPQHF. The chain has TRBV2 and TRBJ1-5, with TRBD1 as a possible D gene (5 bases). The CDR3 totals 12 residues. Trimming stripped 7 bases from V and 1 base from J, with 5 bases between. From germline, CDR1 is SNHLY and CDR2 FYNNEI.